Below are 25 T cell receptor beta chains sequenced from a single sample in a study of response to subunit inactivated influenza vaccine. One entry per CDR3 protein, called by TCRdb with MiXCR from the RT-PCR reads. The table lists 630,000 or so distinct CDR3 sequences, around a sixth of them singletons, with roughly 12% in the top ten. The input for sequencing was PBMCs from blood, taken roughly 12 days after vaccination. The receptors originated from a man aged 50 to 60 who received an inactivated influenza vaccine.

This clonotype was counted only a few times. This rearrangement joins TRBV6-4 to TRBJ1-5; 9 bases align to TRBD1. Germline CDR1 reads MRHNA; CDR2 reads SNTAGT. CDR3 length: 22 amino acids. After removal of 8 bases from V and 0 bases from J, the junction contained 26 bases not matched to a gene. The CDR3 nucleotides read TGTGCCAGCGGGAATCGGGGGACAGGGCTAATCAGCCTGGCCGTTAGCAATCAGCCCCAGCATTTT. It encodes CASGNRGTGLISLAVSNQPQHF.

The chain uses TRBV13 and TRBJ2-5, with D possibly being TRBD2 (5 bases). Germline loops: CDR1 PRHDT, CDR2 FYEKMQ (reference sequence). This CDR3 is built from 13 residues. V was trimmed by 3 bases and J by 9 bases, leaving 14 bases between them. CDR3 DNA sequence: TGTGCCAGCAGCTTGAAACTATCGGACTCCCAGTACTTC. This translates into CASSLKLSDSQYF. The complete variable domain, with remaining parts taken from reference TRBV13 and TRBJ2-5, reads AAGVIQSPRHLIKEKRETATLKCYPIPRHDTVYWYQQGPGQDPQFLISFYEKMQSDKGSIPDRFSAQQFSDYHSELNMSSLELGDSALYFCASSLKLSDSQYFGPGTRLLVL.

This clonotype was seen repeatedly, ten times or more. The CDR3 is CSARGQGSNQPQHF. The DNA of the CDR3 is TGCAGTGCTAGAGGGCAGGGTAGCAATCAGCCCCAGCATTTT. This rearrangement joins TRBV20-1 to TRBJ1-5; D is possibly TRBD1 (5 bases). Germline V CDR1 and CDR2: DFQATT, SNEGSKA (reference sequence). V was shortened by 1 base and J by 0 bases, with 7 bases between the two germline ends. The CDR3 has 14 residues.

This clonotype was detected a few times. This rearrangement joins TRBV28 to TRBJ2-1; weak D call: TRBD2 (5 bases). The CDR3 has 12 residues. Germline V gene sequence: CDR1 MDHEN, CDR2 SYDVKM. V lost 5 bases and J lost 10, with 12 bases in between. The DNA for the CDR3 is TGTGCCAGCAGTATCGCTGGAGGCGAGCAGTTCTTC. This sequence encodes CASSIAGGEQFF.

This clonotype was counted a few times. The rearrangement uses TRBV7-3 and TRBJ2-2, with TRBD2 identical over 13 bases. The CDR3 spans 17 residues. Unmatched junction bases numbered 7, after V lost 3 bases and J lost 6 bases. CDR1 is SGHTA, CDR2 FQGTGA, per germline. CDR3 coding DNA: TGTGCCAGCAGCTTGAGGACTAGCGGGAGTGTCTCCGGGGAGCTGTTTTTT. Its protein is CASSLRTSGSVSGELFF.

V and J are TRBV18 and TRBJ2-2, with D perhaps matching TRBD2 (5 bases). This CDR3 spans 14 amino acids. With 3 bases removed from V and 1 base from J, the gap between germline ends came to 6 bases. Germline lookup yields CDR1 KGHSH and CDR2 LQKENI. The CDR3 is CASSPAGNTGELFF. CDR3 sequence (DNA): TGTGCCAGCTCACCTGCGGGGAACACCGGGGAGCTGTTTTTT.

This clonotype appeared many times. The chain carries TRBV20-1 and TRBJ2-5; D is unclear. V was cut by 5 bases and J by 1 base, with 2 bases left in between. This CDR3 is 10 amino acids long. CDR1 is DFQATT, CDR2 SNEGSKA, per germline (reference sequence). The CDR3 here is CSALQETQYF. Here the CDR3 DNA reads TGCAGTGCTCTCCAAGAGACCCAGTACTTC.

The gene calls are TRBV6-1 and TRBJ2-2, with 12 positions matching TRBD2. CDR3 length equals 15 residues. CDR1 and CDR2 (germline): MNHNS, SASEGT. The trim removed 10 bases at V and 1 base at J, leaving 4 bases unmatched. The CDR3 spells CAIETSGGNTGELFF. In DNA, the CDR3 is TGTGCCATCGAGACTAGCGGGGGGAACACCGGGGAGCTGTTTTTT.

The J gene is TRBJ1-5, the V gene TRBV20-1, with unresolved D. This CDR3 is built from 13 residues. CDR1 is DFQATT, CDR2 SNEGSKA, per germline (reference sequence). V was clipped by 5 bases and J by 1 base, with 9 bases between them. This chain's CDR3 is CSARFGSNQPQHF. The CDR3, as DNA: TGCAGTGCTCGATTTGGGAGCAATCAGCCCCAGCATTTT.

This sequence joins TRBV7-2 and TRBJ2-7; D possibly corresponds to TRBD2 (5 bases). Trimming pared 1 base from V and 3 bases from J, leaving 10 bases between. Germline CDR1 SGHTA, CDR2 FQGNSA. This CDR3 region has 14 residues. CDR3: CASSLGGRDYEQYF. CDR3 nucleotides: TGTGCCAGCAGCTTAGGTGGGAGAGACTACGAGCAGTACTTC.

There are a few counts of this clonotype. The V call is TRBV2, the J call TRBJ2-1, with 11 positions matching TRBD2. J gave up 7 bases and V 6 bases, and 8 bases lay outside the gene matches. Germline values: CDR1 SNHLY, CDR2 FYNNEI. The CDR3 totals 15 residues. DNA for the CDR3: TGTGCCAGCAGAGGACAAACTAGCGGGAGTAATGAGCAGTTCTTC. This translates into CASRGQTSGSNEQFF. The variable domain in full, completed from reference TRBV2 and TRBJ2-1, reads EPEVTQTPSHQVTQMGQEVILRCVPISNHLYFYWYRQILGQKVEFLVSFYNNEISEKSEIFDDQFSVERPDGSNFTLKIRSTKLEDSAMYFCASRGQTSGSNEQFFGPGTRLTVL.

This clonotype appeared a few times. The chain is built from TRBV4-1 and TRBJ2-5; the D is unclear. Germline V gives CDR1 MGHRA, CDR2 YSYEKL. This CDR3 is built from 16 residues. V lost 0 bases to trimming and J lost 2 bases, with 13 bases between them. Here the CDR3 DNA reads TGCGCCAGCAGCCAAGATAGCCGCAGCTCGCAAGAGACCCAGTACTTC. It encodes CASSQDSRSSQETQYF.

This clonotype has only a few counts. The V call is TRBV7-8, the J call TRBJ2-1; 8 positions match TRBD2. Germline CDR1 is SGHVS and CDR2 is FQNEAQ. Germline trimming cut 6 bases from V and 9 bases from J; bases unmatched to any gene: 13. CDR3 length: 15 amino acids. CDR3: CASREYGLASGEQFF. The CDR3 bases are TGTGCCAGCAGGGAGTATGGACTAGCAAGCGGTGAGCAGTTCTTC.

This clonotype occurred once. CDR3 nucleotide sequence: TGTGCCAGCAGCCAAGAGGACGTCAGGGGGAACTATGGCTACACCTTC. It specifies CASSQEDVRGNYGYTF. The rearrangement uses TRBV4-2 and TRBJ1-2; 7 bases are shared with TRBD1. The CDR3 is 16 residues long. The V segment lost 0 bases and the J segment 2 bases; nucleotides outside the gene matches: 6. Germline loops: CDR1 LGHNA, CDR2 YNFKEQ.

This clonotype has a handful of counts. The chain carries TRBV19 and TRBJ2-1; tentatively, D is TRBD2 (6 bases). CDR1 and CDR2 (germline): LNHDA, SQIVND (reference sequence). Trimming removed 7 bases at V and 7 bases at J, with 20 bases between. The CDR3 has 15 amino acids. The CDR3 DNA follows: TGTGCCAGTACCCCCACTCTGGGAGGTTGGAATGAGCAGTTCTTC. This encodes CASTPTLGGWNEQFF.

The chain links TRBV6-2 or TRBV6-3 to TRBJ2-7; D not certain. The V end lost 0 bases, the J end lost 5 bases, and 14 bases lay between the germline ends. CDR3 length equals 15 residues. The germline CDR1 and CDR2 sequences are MNHEY and SVGEGT. CDR3 DNA: TGTGCCAGCAGTTACTCCGCGTGGGAAACCGACGAGCAGTACTTC. Its protein is CASSYSAWETDEQYF.

This clonotype appeared many times. J is TRBJ2-5 and V is TRBV12-3 or TRBV12-4; 10 bases are shared with TRBD1. This CDR3 region has 15 residues. Trimming at V came to 1 base and at J to 5 bases, leaving 4 bases not matched to a gene. CDR3 DNA: TGTGCCAGCAGTTTAGGGGGACAGGGGAGGGAGACCCAGTACTTC. It encodes CASSLGGQGRETQYF.

This clonotype was counted once. A much larger clone sits a single nucleotide away, making a read error possible. This rearrangement joins TRBV5-6 to TRBJ2-7; 7 bases align to TRBD2. CDR1 SGHDT and CDR2 YYEEEE come from the germline V gene. The CDR3 spans 14 residues. In DNA form, the CDR3 reads TGTGCCATCAGCTCGGGACTATCCTCCTACGAGCAGTACTTC. Encoded protein: CAISSGLSSYEQYF.

In this sample, this clonotype turned up a few times. This chain joins TRBV12-3 or TRBV12-4 and TRBJ2-3; 7 bases line up with TRBD2. The J segment lost 3 bases and the V segment lost 5 bases, leaving 17 bases of the junction unmatched. This CDR3 spans 18 amino acids. The CDR3 sequence is CASSPPLGREGSTDTQYF. The CDR3 DNA is TGTGCCAGCAGTCCCCCTTTGGGCAGGGAGGGCTCTACAGATACGCAGTATTTT.

The chain couples TRBV7-2 to TRBJ2-3; weak D call: TRBD2 (6 bases). V lost 8 bases and J 2 bases, leaving 17 bases between the germline ends. Germline V gene data show CDR1 as SGHTA and CDR2 as FQGNSA. The CDR3 covers 15 residues. CDR3 sequence (DNA): TGTGCCAGCCTTTTGGCGGGGAGCGCCACAGATACGCAGTATTTT. Its protein product is CASLLAGSATDTQYF.

This clonotype was counted ten times or more. V gene TRBV7-2 combines with J gene TRBJ2-5; D call uncertain. In germline, CDR1 is SGHTA, CDR2 FQGNSA. Trimming took off 1 base at V and 4 bases at J, with 7 bases between the two ends. This CDR3 comprises 13 residues. The CDR3 nucleotides are TGTGCCAGCAGCTTAGGGGCAGTAGAGACCCAGTACTTC. Its protein product is CASSLGAVETQYF.

V is TRBV5-1 and J is TRBJ1-2; no clear D. Trimming shortened V by 1 base and J by 2 bases, and 12 bases separated the two germline ends. This CDR3 has 15 amino acids. Germline CDR1 reads SGHRS; CDR2 reads YFSETQ. The CDR3 spells CASSLLRGTNYGYTF. The DNA for the CDR3 is TGCGCCAGCAGCTTGTTGCGGGGAACCAACTATGGCTACACCTTC. The complete variable domain, with remaining parts taken from reference TRBV5-1 and TRBJ1-2, reads KAGVTQTPRYLIKTRGQQVTLSCSPISGHRSVSWYQQTPGQGLQFLFEYFSETQRNKGNFPGRFSGRQFSNSRSEMNVSTLELGDSALYLCASSLLRGTNYGYTFGSGTRLTVV.

This clonotype was observed a handful of times. This chain links TRBV9 with TRBJ2-1, with 9 nucleotides matching TRBD2. The CDR3 runs 16 residues. The germline V gene has CDR1 SGDLS and CDR2 YYNGEE. V lost 0 bases and J lost 2; bases outside the gene matches: 3. The chain's CDR3 is CASSVGSSGTYNEQFF. CDR3 nucleotide sequence: TGTGCCAGCAGCGTAGGGTCTAGCGGGACCTACAATGAGCAGTTCTTC.

The rearrangement uses TRBV5-1 and TRBJ2-5; D is unresolved. Trimming left V 1 base short and J 0 bases short, with 10 bases between. CDR1 is SGHRS and CDR2 is YFSETQ in the germline V gene. CDR3 size: 15 residues. The CDR3 DNA reads as TGCGCCAGCAGCTTGCTGGGTGGTTACCAAGAGACCCAGTACTTC. Residues: CASSLLGGYQETQYF.

Only a few counts were recorded for this clonotype. This chain uses TRBV28 with TRBJ2-5; a weak D match, TRBD2 (6 bases). Trimming cost V 2 bases and J 2 bases, with 12 bases left between them. Per germline, CDR1 MDHEN and CDR2 SYDVKM. CDR3 length: 15 amino acids. CDR3 protein: CASSLLGGPQETQYF. DNA for the CDR3: TGTGCCAGCAGTTTACTCGGGGGACCGCAAGAGACCCAGTACTTC.